This T cell receptor (beta chain) appears in the sequencing data of a study of blood T cells in healthy people across ages. Study-wide results and limits: Researchers report that TCR beta diversity correlated strongly with naive T cell percentage.

With 5 bases removed from V and 3 bases from J, the gap between germline ends came to 20 bases. The germline V gene has CDR1 SGHTA and CDR2 FQGNSA. This CDR3 contains 17 residues. Comment on this clonotype: Its antigen is undetermined.

A sample-barcoded 5' primer and a J-beta primer mix were used in a second PCR of roughly 7 to 11 cycles. Through a template-switch adaptor with 12 random nucleotides, each cDNA molecule received a tag. TCRdb called the 5' RACE reads again in MiXCR, with one record for every CDR3 protein. The table has some 860,000 distinct CDR3 sequences, just over 55% seen once. Input material: blood. The TCR sequence derives from a man in his forties or fifties in good health. This chain links TRBV7-2 with TRBJ2-4; the D gene is possibly TRBD2 (5 bases). The CDR3 DNA reads as TGTGCCAGCAGCCCGCAGATGGGAGAATGGGGCAAAAACATTCAGTACTTC. This sequence encodes CASSPQMGEWGKNIQYF.